This is a list of T cell receptor beta chains from one sample in a study of blood T cell repertoires in COVID-19. Generated by immunoSEQ multiplex PCR, the TCRdb table keeps only in-frame clones and is missing some. Of roughly 250,000 clones listed, around 84% are singletons. Sequencing input: peripheral blood. Receptors were obtained from a woman aged 40 to 49 who had recovered from COVID-19. Both conserved end residues are part of each CDR3. The D gene is left open where the match is weak. Expanded clones are given a class, and other clones once, few, many or no size at all.

D,V,length,size,J,CDR3
TRBD1,TRBV7-9,17,many,TRBJ1-2,CASDQPETGGSNYGYTF
TRBD2,TRBV11-2,16,.,TRBJ2-7,CASSLARLAGAYEQYF
TRBD2,TRBV30,17,.,TRBJ2-3,CAWSVFFSGESTDTQYF
TRBD1,TRBV30,14,.,TRBJ1-2,CAWKGQGINYGYTF
TRBD1,TRBV5-1,14,.,TRBJ2-1,CASSLRQGEGEQFF
.,TRBV7-2,14,once,TRBJ1-1,CASRKSRGDTEAFF
.,TRBV29-1,13,.,TRBJ1-4,CSVGRVSNEKLFF
.,TRBV7-9,14,few,TRBJ2-3,CASSPLTSTDTQYF
.,TRBV6-4,14,.,TRBJ1-1,CASSQQPAGTEAFF
TRBD2,TRBV7-3,15,.,TRBJ2-5,CASSLSGTSGETQYF
TRBD1,TRBV6-5,13,.,TRBJ1-2,CASRTGTGEGYTF
TRBD1,TRBV30,12,once,TRBJ1-5,CAYDRGNQPQHF
.,TRBV12-2,17,.,TRBJ2-3,CASRLAYEQPTVDTQYF
.,TRBV10-3,14,.,TRBJ2-5,CAISDPGLRETQYF
TRBD1,TRBV6-5,15,once,TRBJ1-1,CAGRTGWNLNTEAFF
.,TRBV19,14,.,TRBJ2-7,CASSMGYSSYEQYF
.,TRBV28,12,once,TRBJ1-2,CATLGGPYGYTF
TRBD1,TRBV30,12,.,TRBJ2-7,CAWTGGSYEQYF